A selection of T cell receptor beta chains follows, all from one sample in a study of CD8+ T cells in alopecia areata. Assay used: immunoSEQ multiplex PCR; TCRdb lists only in-frame clones, some missing. This sample carries 180,000 or so clones, 55% to 75% of them seen once, and the ten largest clones take 5.5%. The material was CD4+ T cells sorted from blood, obtained at week 24, from a patient treated with tofacitinib. The receptors were sampled from a human donor with alopecia areata. CDR3s include the opening cysteine and the closing phenylalanine or tryptophan. The D gene is left open where the match is weak.

j_gene	d_gene	v_gene	CDR3aa
TRBJ2-7	-	TRBV27	CASRQGQVDEQYF
TRBJ2-1	-	TRBV18	CASSPEWSEQFF
TRBJ2-5	-	TRBV7-9	CASSLGVKETQYF
TRBJ1-2	TRBD1	TRBV5-6	CASSSEVRGLYGYTF
TRBJ2-1	-	TRBV7-8	CASSLGTNRGEQFF
TRBJ1-2	-	TRBV6-5	CASSYGALGNGYTF
TRBJ1-2	-	TRBV4-3	CASSQDPGQYYGYTF
TRBJ2-1	TRBD2	TRBV9	CASSISGVYNEQFF
TRBJ1-1	-	TRBV5-4	CASSIGTDAEAFF
TRBJ2-3	TRBD2	TRBV7-9	CASSYGLAAGTDTQYF
TRBJ2-1	-	TRBV15	CATSRDRPNEQFF
TRBJ2-6	TRBD1	TRBV10-3	CAINRGGANVLTF
TRBJ1-4	-	TRBV30	CAWSLWDHNEKLFF
TRBJ2-7	-	TRBV7-2	CASSLARTVLRSYEQYF
TRBJ1-2	-	TRBV6-5	CASRDSSQGNYGYTF